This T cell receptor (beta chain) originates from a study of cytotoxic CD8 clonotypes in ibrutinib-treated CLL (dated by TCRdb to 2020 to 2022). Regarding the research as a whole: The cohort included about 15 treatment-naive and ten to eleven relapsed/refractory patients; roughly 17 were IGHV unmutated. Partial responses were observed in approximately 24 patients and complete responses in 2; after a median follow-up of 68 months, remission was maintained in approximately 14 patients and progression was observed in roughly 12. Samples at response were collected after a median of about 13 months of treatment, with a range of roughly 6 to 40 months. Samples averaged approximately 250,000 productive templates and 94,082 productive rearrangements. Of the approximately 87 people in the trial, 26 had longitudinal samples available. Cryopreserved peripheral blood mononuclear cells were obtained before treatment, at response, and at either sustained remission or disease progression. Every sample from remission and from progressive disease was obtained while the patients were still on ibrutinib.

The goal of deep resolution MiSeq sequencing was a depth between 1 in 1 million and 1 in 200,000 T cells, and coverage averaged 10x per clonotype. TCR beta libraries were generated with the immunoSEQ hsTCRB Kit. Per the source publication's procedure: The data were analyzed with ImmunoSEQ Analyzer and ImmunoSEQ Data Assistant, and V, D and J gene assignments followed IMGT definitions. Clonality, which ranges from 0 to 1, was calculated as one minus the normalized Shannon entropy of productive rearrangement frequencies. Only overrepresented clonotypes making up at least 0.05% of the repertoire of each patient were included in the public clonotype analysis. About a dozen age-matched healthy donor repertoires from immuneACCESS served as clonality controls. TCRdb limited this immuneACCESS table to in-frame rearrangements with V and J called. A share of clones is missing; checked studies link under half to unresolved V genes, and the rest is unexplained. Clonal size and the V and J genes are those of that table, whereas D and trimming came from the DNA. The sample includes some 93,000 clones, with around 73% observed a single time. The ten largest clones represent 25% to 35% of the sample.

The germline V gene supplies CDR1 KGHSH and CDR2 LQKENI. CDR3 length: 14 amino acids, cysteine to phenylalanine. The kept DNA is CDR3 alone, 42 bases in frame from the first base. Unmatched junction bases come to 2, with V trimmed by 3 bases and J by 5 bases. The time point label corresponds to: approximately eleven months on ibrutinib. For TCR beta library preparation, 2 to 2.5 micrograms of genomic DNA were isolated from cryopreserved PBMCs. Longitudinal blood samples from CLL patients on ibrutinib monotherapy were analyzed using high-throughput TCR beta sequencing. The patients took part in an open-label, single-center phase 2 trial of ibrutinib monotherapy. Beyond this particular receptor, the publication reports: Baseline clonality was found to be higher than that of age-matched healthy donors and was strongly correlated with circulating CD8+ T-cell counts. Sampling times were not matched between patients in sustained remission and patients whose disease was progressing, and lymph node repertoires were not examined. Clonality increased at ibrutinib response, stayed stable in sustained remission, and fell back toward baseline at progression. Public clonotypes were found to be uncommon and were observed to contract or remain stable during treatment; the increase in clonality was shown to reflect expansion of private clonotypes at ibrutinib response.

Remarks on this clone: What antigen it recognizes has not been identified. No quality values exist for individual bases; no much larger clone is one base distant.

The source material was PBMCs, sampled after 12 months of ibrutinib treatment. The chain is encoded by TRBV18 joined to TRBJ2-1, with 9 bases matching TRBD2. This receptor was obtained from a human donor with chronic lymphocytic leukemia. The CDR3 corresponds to CASSPASGDNEQFF. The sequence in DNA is TGTGCCAGCTCACCTGCTAGCGGGGACAATGAGCAGTTCTTC. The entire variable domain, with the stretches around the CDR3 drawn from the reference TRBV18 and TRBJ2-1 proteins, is NAGVMQNPRHLVRRRGQEARLRCSPMKGHSHVYWYRQLPEEGLKFMVYLQKENIIDESGMPKERFSAEFPKEGPSILRIQQVVRGDSAAYFCASSPASGDNEQFFGPGTRLTVL.